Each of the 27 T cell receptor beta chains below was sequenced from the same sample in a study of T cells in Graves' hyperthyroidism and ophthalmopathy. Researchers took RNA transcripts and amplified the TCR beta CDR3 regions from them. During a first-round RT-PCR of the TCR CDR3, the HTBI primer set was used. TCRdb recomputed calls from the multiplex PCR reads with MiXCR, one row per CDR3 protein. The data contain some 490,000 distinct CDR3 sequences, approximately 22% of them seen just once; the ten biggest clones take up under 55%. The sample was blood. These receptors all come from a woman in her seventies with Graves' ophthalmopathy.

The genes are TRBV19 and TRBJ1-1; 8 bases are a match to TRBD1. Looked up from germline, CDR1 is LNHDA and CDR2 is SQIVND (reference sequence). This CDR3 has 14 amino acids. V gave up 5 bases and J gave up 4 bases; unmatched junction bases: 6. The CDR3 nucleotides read TGTGCCAGTAGTCTGACAGGGGCCAGCACTGAAGCTTTCTTT. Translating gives CASSLTGASTEAFF.

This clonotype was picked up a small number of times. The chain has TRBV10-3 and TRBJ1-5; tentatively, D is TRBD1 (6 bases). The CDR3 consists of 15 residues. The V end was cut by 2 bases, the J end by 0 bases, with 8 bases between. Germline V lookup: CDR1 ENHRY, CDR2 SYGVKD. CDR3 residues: CAISETGLSNQPQHF. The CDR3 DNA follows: TGTGCCATCAGTGAGACAGGGCTTAGCAATCAGCCCCAGCATTTT.

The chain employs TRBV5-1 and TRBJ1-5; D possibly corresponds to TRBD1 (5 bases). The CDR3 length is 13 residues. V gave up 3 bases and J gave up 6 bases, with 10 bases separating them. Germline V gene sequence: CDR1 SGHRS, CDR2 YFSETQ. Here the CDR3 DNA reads TGCGCCAGCAGCTGGGGGTCGGGTCAGCCCCAGCATTTT. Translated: CASSWGSGQPQHF.

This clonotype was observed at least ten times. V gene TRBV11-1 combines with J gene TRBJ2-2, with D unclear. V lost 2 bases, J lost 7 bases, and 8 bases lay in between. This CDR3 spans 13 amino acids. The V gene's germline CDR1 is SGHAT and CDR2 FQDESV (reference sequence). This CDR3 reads CASSLLTGGELFF. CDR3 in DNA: TGTGCCAGCAGCTTATTAACGGGCGGGGAGCTGTTTTTT.

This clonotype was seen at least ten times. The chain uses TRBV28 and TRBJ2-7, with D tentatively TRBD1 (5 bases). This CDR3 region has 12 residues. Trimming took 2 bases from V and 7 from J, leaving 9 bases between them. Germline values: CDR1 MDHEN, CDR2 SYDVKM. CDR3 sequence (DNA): TGTGCCAGCAGTTTAAGGGGATGGGAGCAGTACTTC. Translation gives CASSLRGWEQYF.

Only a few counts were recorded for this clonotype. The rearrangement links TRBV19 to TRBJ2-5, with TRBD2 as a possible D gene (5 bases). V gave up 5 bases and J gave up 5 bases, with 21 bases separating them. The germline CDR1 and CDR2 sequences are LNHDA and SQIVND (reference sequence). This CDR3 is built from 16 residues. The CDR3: CASSLLNGGRLETQYF. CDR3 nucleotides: TGTGCCAGTAGTCTTTTAAACGGAGGACGGTTGGAGACCCAGTACTTC.

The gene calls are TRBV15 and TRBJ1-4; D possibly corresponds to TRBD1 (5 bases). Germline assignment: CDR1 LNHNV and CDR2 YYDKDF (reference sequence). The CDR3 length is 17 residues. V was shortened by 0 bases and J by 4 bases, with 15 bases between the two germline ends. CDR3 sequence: CATSRDTLGLHNEKLFF. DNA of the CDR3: TGTGCCACCAGCAGAGATACCTTGGGACTTCATAATGAAAAACTGTTTTTT.

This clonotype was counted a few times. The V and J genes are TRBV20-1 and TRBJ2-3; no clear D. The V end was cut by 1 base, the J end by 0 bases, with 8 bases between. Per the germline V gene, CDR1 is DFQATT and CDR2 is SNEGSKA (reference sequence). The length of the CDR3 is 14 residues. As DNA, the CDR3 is TGCAGTGCTAGAGTGGGCCCCAGCACAGATACGCAGTATTTT. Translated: CSARVGPSTDTQYF.

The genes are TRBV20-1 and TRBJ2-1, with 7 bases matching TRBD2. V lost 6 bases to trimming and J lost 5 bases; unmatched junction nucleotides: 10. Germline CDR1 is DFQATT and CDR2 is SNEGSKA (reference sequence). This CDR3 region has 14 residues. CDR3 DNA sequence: TGCAGTGCCAAGTGGACTAGTCTAAACAATGAGCAGTTCTTC. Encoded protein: CSAKWTSLNNEQFF.

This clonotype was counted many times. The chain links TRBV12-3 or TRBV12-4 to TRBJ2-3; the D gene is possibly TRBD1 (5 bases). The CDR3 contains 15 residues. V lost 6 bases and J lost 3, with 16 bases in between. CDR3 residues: CASSQQAAWTDTQYF. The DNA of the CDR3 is TGTGCCAGCAGCCAACAGGCGGCTTGGACAGATACGCAGTATTTT.

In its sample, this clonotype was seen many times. The CDR3 sequence is CASRRGNSNQPQHF. CDR3 DNA sequence: TGTGCCAGTAGGAGGGGGAATAGCAATCAGCCCCAGCATTTT. The genes are TRBV19 and TRBJ1-5; possibly TRBD1 for D (6 bases). Germline V gene data show CDR1 as LNHDA and CDR2 as SQIVND (reference sequence). V was trimmed by 6 bases and J by 0 bases, leaving 9 bases between them. The CDR3 spans 14 residues.

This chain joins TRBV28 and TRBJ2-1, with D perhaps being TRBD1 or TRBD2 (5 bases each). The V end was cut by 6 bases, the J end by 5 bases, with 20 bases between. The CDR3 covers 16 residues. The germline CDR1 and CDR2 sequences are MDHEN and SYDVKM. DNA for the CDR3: TGTGCCAGCAGCTCCGGGGCGGTCCCAAATAACAATGAGCAGTTCTTC. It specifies CASSSGAVPNNNEQFF.

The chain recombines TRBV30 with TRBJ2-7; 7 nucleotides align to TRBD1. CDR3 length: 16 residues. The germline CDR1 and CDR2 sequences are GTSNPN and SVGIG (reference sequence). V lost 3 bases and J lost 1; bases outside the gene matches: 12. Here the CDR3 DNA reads TGTGCCTGGAGACCACCAAGGGGGCGAGTTTCCTACGAGCAGTACTTC. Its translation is CAWRPPRGRVSYEQYF.

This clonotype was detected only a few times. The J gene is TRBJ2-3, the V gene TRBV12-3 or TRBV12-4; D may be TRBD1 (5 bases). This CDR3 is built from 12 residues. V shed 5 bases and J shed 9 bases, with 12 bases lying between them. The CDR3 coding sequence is TGTGCCAGCAGTCTAGACAGTTTAACGCAGTATTTT. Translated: CASSLDSLTQYF.

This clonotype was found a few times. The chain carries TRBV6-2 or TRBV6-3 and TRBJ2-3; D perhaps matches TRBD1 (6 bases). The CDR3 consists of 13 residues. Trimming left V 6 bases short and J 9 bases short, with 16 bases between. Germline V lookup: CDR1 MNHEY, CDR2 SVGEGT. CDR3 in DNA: TGTGCCAGCAGCTTGTACAGGGAATCGACGCAGTATTTT. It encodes CASSLYRESTQYF.

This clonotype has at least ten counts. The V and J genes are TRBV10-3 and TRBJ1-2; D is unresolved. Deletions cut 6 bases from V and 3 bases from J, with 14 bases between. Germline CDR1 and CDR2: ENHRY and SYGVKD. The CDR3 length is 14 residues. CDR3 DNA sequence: TGTGCCATCAGGGGGAGAGTGGACGACTATGGCTACACCTTC. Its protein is CAIRGRVDDYGYTF.

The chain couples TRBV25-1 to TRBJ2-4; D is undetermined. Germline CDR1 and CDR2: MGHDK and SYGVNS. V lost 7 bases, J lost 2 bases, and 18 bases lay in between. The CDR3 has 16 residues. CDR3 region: CASIGTGWGSKNIQYF. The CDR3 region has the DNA TGTGCCAGCATTGGAACGGGTTGGGGATCCAAAAACATTCAGTACTTC.

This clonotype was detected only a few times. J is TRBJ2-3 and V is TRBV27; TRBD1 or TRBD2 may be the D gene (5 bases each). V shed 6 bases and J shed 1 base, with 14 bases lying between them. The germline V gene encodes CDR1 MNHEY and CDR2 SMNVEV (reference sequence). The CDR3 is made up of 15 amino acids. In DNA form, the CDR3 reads TGTGCCAGCAGACGACTCGGGACGGGCACAGATACGCAGTATTTT. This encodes CASRRLGTGTDTQYF.

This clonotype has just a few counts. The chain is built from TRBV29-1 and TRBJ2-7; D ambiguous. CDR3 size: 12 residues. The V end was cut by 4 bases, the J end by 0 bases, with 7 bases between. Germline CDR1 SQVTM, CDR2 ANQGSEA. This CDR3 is CSVVSHSYEQYF. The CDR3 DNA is TGCAGCGTTGTAAGCCACTCCTACGAGCAGTACTTC.

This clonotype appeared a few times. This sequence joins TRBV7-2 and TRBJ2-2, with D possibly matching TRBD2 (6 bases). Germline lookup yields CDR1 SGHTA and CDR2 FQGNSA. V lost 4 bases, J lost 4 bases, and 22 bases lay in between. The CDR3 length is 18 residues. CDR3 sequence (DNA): TGTGCCAGCAGCTCTTCCATCCCCGGGAGCCGGAGCACCGGGGAGCTGTTTTTT. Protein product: CASSSSIPGSRSTGELFF.

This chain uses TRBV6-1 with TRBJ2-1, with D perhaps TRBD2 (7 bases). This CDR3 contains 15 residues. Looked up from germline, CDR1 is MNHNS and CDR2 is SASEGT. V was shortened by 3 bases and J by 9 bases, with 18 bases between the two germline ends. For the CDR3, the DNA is TGTGCCAGCAGTGAGGAGGGGGGGGTTTTTTTTGAGCAGTTCTTC. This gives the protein CASSEEGGVFFEQFF.

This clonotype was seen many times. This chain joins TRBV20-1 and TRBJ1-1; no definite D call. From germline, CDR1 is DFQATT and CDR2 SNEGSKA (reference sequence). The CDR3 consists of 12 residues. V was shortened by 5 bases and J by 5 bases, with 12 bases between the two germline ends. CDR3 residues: CSALDHITEAFF. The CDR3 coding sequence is TGCAGTGCTCTGGACCATATAACTGAAGCTTTCTTT.

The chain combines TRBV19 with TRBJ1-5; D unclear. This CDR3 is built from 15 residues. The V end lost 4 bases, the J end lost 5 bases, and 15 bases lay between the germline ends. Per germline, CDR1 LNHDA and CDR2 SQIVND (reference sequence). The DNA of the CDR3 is TGTGCCAGTAGTAATTCGCCGGGAGAGTATCAGCCCCAGCATTTT. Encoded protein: CASSNSPGEYQPQHF. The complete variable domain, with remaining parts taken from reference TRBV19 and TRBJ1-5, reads DGGITQSPKYLFRKEGQNVTLSCEQNLNHDAMYWYRQDPGQGLRLIYYSQIVNDFQKGDIAEGYSVSREKKESFPLTVTSAQKNPTAFYLCASSNSPGEYQPQHFGDGTRLSIL.

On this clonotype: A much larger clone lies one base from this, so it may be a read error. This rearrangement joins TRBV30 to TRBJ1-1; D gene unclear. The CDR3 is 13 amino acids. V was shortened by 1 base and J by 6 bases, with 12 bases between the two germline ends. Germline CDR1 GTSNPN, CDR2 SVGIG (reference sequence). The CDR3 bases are TGTGCCTGGAGTGAGGATCCGGGAGCTGAAGCTTTCTTT. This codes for CAWSEDPGAEAFF.

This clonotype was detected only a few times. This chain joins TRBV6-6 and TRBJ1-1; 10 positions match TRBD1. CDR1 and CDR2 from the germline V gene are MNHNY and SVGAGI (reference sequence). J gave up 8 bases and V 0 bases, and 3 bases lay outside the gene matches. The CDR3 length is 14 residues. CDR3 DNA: TGTGCCAGCAGTTACTCGGACAGGGGGGCCGAAGCTTTCTTT. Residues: CASSYSDRGAEAFF.

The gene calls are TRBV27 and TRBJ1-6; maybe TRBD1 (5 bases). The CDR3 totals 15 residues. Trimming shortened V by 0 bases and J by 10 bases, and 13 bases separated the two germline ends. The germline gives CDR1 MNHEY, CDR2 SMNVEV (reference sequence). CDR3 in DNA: TGTGCCAGCAGTTTATCGTTGTTTAGGGACTCACCCCTCCACTTT. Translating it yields CASSLSLFRDSPLHF.

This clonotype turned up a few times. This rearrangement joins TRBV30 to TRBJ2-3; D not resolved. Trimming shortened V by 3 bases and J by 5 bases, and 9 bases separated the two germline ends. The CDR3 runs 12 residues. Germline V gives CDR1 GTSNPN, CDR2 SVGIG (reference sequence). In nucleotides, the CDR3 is TGTGCCTGGAGCACGACAAGAGATACGCAGTATTTT. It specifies CAWSTTRDTQYF.